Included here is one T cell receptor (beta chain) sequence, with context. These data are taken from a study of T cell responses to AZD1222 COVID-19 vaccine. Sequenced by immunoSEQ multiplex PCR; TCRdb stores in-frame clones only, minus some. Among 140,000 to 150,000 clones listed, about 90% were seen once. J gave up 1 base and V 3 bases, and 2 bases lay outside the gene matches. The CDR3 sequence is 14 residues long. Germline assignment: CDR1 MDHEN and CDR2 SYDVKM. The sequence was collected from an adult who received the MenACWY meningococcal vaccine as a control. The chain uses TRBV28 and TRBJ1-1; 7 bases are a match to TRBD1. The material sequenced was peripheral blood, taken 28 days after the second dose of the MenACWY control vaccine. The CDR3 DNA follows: TGTGCCAGCAGTTTGGACAGGTGGAACACTGAAGCTTTCTTT. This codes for CASSLDRWNTEAFF.